This T cell receptor (beta chain) was retrieved from a study of radiation and T cells in renal cell carcinoma. Time point specified: baseline pretreatment blood. This sample's treatment: 15 Gy SBRT to primary tumor, nephrectomy 4 weeks later. Clones were read by immunoSEQ multiplex PCR, and TCRdb kept only the in-frame ones, dropping some. The sample yields about 91,000 clones, 82% seen once. CDR1 DFQATT and CDR2 SNEGSKA come from the germline V gene (reference sequence). The V and J ends lost 5 bases and 1 base respectively, with 6 bases between them. The CDR3 has 11 amino acids. This chain joins TRBV20-1 and TRBJ2-7; the D is unclear. The specimen comprised blood, sampled from a patient whose treatment included radiotherapy and nephrectomy. The source of this sequence is a man aged 55-75 years with renal cell carcinoma. The CDR3 protein is CSAARSYEQYF. In DNA form, the CDR3 reads TGCAGTGCTGCAAGATCCTACGAGCAGTACTTC.